This T cell receptor (beta chain) came from a study of T cell responses to AZD1222 COVID-19 vaccine. The repertoire was sequenced with immunoSEQ multiplex PCR; TCRdb's copy has only in-frame clones and lacks some. The data hold 150,000 or so clones, with roughly 90% observed a single time. As to this clone: Its specificity is unknown.

Study results and limitations: Spike-specific TCR repertoires showed rising breadth and depth after two AZD1222 doses. Variant regions that are unmutated are reportedly the target of nearly half of spike-specific TCRs.

Source: peripheral blood, taken on day 0 of AZD1222 vaccination. The source of this sequence is an adult in good health.

CDR3 coding DNA: TGTGCCAGCAGCGCGTCCGGGACTAGCACAGATACGCAGTATTTT. It encodes CASSASGTSTDTQYF. J is TRBJ2-3 and V is TRBV7-2; possible D gene TRBD2, 6 bases. Trimming left V 5 bases short and J 0 bases short, with 12 bases between. The CDR3 runs 15 residues. The germline V gene has CDR1 SGHTA and CDR2 FQGNSA.